Following are 2 T cell receptor beta chains from one sample sequenced in a study of T-cell memory formation after mild COVID-19. One entry per CDR3 protein results from TCRdb running MiXCR on the 5' RACE reads. The sample comprises almost 250,000 distinct CDR3 sequences, over 15% of which are singletons, and 2% to 2.5% rests with the top ten. Sequencing input: PBMCs or a T cell subset sorted from them (not recorded which). The source of these receptors is an adult woman who had mild COVID-19 (a few samples of this study predate the infection). Cell type and time point are not known.

The sample holds a few counts of this clonotype. The chain joins TRBV12-3 or TRBV12-4 to TRBJ2-2; D perhaps matches TRBD2 (5 bases). V was clipped by 6 bases and J by 6 bases, with 11 bases between them. CDR3 length equals 13 residues. The CDR3 sequence: CASSLRRSGELFF. DNA of the CDR3: TGTGCCAGCAGCCTAAGGAGGTCCGGGGAGCTGTTTTTT.

This clonotype was found a few times. The chain has TRBV27 and TRBJ2-2, with 12 bases aligning to TRBD2. V lost 2 bases, J lost 4 bases, and 5 bases stayed unmatched. Per the germline V gene, CDR1 is MNHEY and CDR2 is SMNVEV (reference sequence). The CDR3 is 17 residues long. CDR3 DNA sequence: TGTGCCAGCAGTTTAAGACTAGCGGGAGTTAGCACCGGGGAGCTGTTTTTT. It yields the protein CASSLRLAGVSTGELFF.